This T cell receptor beta chain was identified in a study of blood T cell repertoires in COVID-19. Study at large: Spain, Italy and the United States supplied samples that represented acute and convalescent COVID-19. The cDNA or gDNA used as material had been derived from T cells, B-cell-depleted T cells, or PBMCs.

Seattle patients were enrolled during active infection and followed longitudinally. How the authors handled the data: Reference gene primers were amplified, and this amplification served to estimate nucleated cell counts. Produced via immunoSEQ multiplex PCR; TCRdb's table is partial and in-frame only. For V, J and clone size, that table is used; D and trimming come from the DNA. The sample lists under 350,000 clones, 80% to 95% occurring once. The CDR3 contains 16 residues. Trimming cost V 0 bases and J 5 bases; bases outside gene matches: 8. CDR1 MGHRA and CDR2 YSYEKL come from the germline V gene. V usage is TRBV4-1 and J usage is TRBJ2-7; 9 bases line up with TRBD2. The clonotype was recovered from a woman aged 25 to 39 with COVID-19, enrolled during active disease. Specimen: peripheral blood. CDR3: CASSQDSGRIPHEQYF. The CDR3 region has the DNA TGCGCCAGCAGCCAAGACAGCGGGAGGATACCCCACGAGCAGTACTTC.